This TCR beta chain derives from a study of blood T cell repertoires in COVID-19. About the study: PBMCs, B-cell-depleted T cells, or T cells were the source of the cDNA or gDNA that made up the material.

This clone was seen a single time. Sequencing was performed with immunoSEQ multiplex PCR; in TCRdb, only in-frame clones are kept and a portion is missing. This sample has about 130,000 clones, with about 84% found just once. The receptor was derived from a woman in her fifties or sixties with acute or convalescent COVID-19. The sample consisted of peripheral blood.

In nucleotides, the CDR3 is TGTGCCAGCAGTGCGACAGGCCAGAACACCGGGGAGCTGTTTTTT. Its translation: CASSATGQNTGELFF. The chain has TRBV2 and TRBJ2-2; D might be TRBD1 (6 bases). V gave up 4 bases and J gave up 1 base, with 10 bases separating them. CDR3 length equals 15 residues. The V gene's germline CDR1 is SNHLY and CDR2 FYNNEI.